A selection of T cell receptor beta chains follows, all from one sample in a study of cytomegalovirus exposure and HLA in healthy donors. Libraries were prepared by immunoSEQ multiplex PCR; TCRdb keeps only in-frame clonotypes and omits some of them. The sample records 250,000 to 350,000 clones, around 90% being singletons. The sequencing input was PBMCs. These receptors originate from a woman under 30 in good health and CMV-seronegative. Both conserved end residues are part of each CDR3. D genes are given only for firm matches. Where a row states a size, it is once, few, many or the class of an expanded clone; other rows omit it.

NA,NA,TRBJ1-1,14,TRBV2,CASTTDSWATEAFF,TGTGCCAGCACCACGGACAGTTGGGCCACTGAAGCTTTCTTT
NA,NA,TRBJ1-6,14,TRBV18,CASSPGIQGSPLHF,TGTGCCAGCTCACCGGGGATCCAGGGTTCACCCCTCCACTTT
TRBD1,NA,TRBJ2-2,16,TRBV25-1,CASSEYRQGNTGELFF,TGTGCCAGCAGTGAATATAGACAGGGAAACACCGGGGAGCTGTTTTTT
NA,NA,TRBJ1-6,14,TRBV10-3,CAISEEVISSPLHF,TGTGCCATCAGTGAGGAGGTTATAAGCTCACCCCTCCACTTT
TRBD2,NA,TRBJ2-5,14,TRBV27,CASSSLAGTETQYF,TGTGCCAGCAGTTCGCTAGCGGGGACAGAGACCCAGTACTTC
NA,NA,TRBJ2-1,15,TRBV2,CASPSRGSTYNEQFF,TGTGCCAGCCCCAGTCGGGGGTCTACCTACAATGAGCAGTTCTTC
TRBD2,NA,TRBJ2-5,18,TRBV4-2,CASSQDPAGTSGGETQYF,TGTGCCAGCAGCCAAGACCCCGCCGGGACTAGCGGGGGAGAGACCCAGTACTTC
NA,NA,TRBJ2-7,16,TRBV21-1,CASSKGRKGQFYEQYF,TGTGCCAGCAGCAAAGGTAGGAAGGGACAGTTCTACGAGCAGTACTTC
TRBD1,NA,TRBJ1-1,13,TRBV27,CATQDRGWTEAFF,TGTGCCACACAAGACAGGGGATGGACTGAAGCTTTCTTT
NA,NA,TRBJ2-5,14,TRBV11-2,CASSLGGGVETQYF,TGTGCCAGCAGCTTAGGCGGCGGGGTGGAGACCCAGTACTTC
TRBD1,NA,TRBJ2-1,14,TRBV19,CASSASTGGNEQFF,TGTGCCAGTAGTGCCTCGACAGGGGGCAATGAGCAGTTCTTC
NA,NA,TRBJ1-1,14,TRBV29-1,CSVERPGGFTEAFF,TGCAGCGTTGAAAGGCCGGGAGGTTTCACTGAAGCTTTCTTT
NA,NA,TRBJ2-7,12,TRBV19,CASTGLGYEQYF,TGTGCCAGTACCGGGTTGGGCTACGAGCAGTACTTC
TRBD2,NA,TRBJ2-2,21,TRBV7-7,CASSLIVLGAGGPLNTGELFF,TGTGCCAGCAGCTTAATAGTACTCGGAGCGGGGGGGCCCCTCAACACCGGGGAGCTGTTTTTT
NA,once,TRBJ1-1,13,TRBV4-1,CASSHPGSTEAFF,TGCGCCAGCAGCCACCCCGGGAGCACTGAAGCTTTCTTT
NA,once,TRBJ1-4,16,TRBV7-2,CASSLRSWGADEKLFF,TGTGCCAGCAGCTTAAGGTCGTGGGGCGCGGATGAAAAACTGTTTTTT
TRBD2,NA,TRBJ2-3,14,TRBV13,CASRSGGRTDTQYF,TGTGCCAGCAGAAGCGGGGGGAGAACAGATACGCAGTATTTT
NA,NA,TRBJ2-7,14,TRBV9,CASSRTQGPYEQYF,TGTGCCAGCAGCAGAACACAGGGACCCTACGAGCAGTACTTC
NA,NA,TRBJ2-7,14,TRBV25-1,CASSGASSVYEQYF,TGTGCCAGCAGTGGGGCTTCTTCGGTATACGAGCAGTACTTC
TRBD1,NA,TRBJ2-4,14,TRBV5-4,CASSLQGAVNIQYF,TGTGCCAGCAGCTTACAGGGGGCGGTAAACATTCAGTACTTC
TRBD1,NA,TRBJ2-7,13,TRBV5-1,CASSPRGPGEQYF,TGCGCCAGCAGCCCCAGGGGGCCAGGCGAGCAGTACTTC
TRBD1,NA,TRBJ1-2,14,TRBV10-3,CAISDRQGNYGYTF,TGTGCCATCAGTGACCGACAGGGTAACTATGGCTACACCTTC
TRBD1,few,TRBJ1-1,15,TRBV2,CASSDTPGQGTEAFF,TGTGCCAGCAGCGACACTCCGGGACAGGGCACTGAAGCTTTCTTT
NA,NA,TRBJ2-1,12,TRBV7-9,CASSLTGNEQFF,TGTGCCAGCAGCCTAACAGGGAACGAGCAGTTCTTC
TRBD1,NA,TRBJ1-1,15,TRBV19,CASSGTGLLNTEAFF,TGTGCCAGTAGTGGGACAGGGCTTTTAAACACTGAAGCTTTCTTT
NA,NA,TRBJ2-7,13,TRBV10-1,CASSEKLSHEQYF,TGCGCCAGCAGTGAAAAGCTATCCCACGAGCAGTACTTC
NA,NA,TRBJ2-1,16,TRBV27,CASTHSTRRAVNEQFF,TGTGCCAGCACCCACAGTACCCGGCGGGCAGTCAATGAGCAGTTCTTC
TRBD1,NA,TRBJ2-5,15,TRBV25-1,CASTGGQGVRQTQYF,TGTGCCAGCACCGGAGGACAGGGAGTGAGGCAGACCCAGTACTTC
TRBD1,NA,TRBJ2-1,15,TRBV5-6,CASNYRGISYNEQFF,TGTGCCAGCAACTACAGGGGGATATCCTACAATGAGCAGTTCTTC
NA,NA,TRBJ2-3,14,TRBV19,CASSIGIRTDTQYF,TGTGCCAGTAGTATCGGGATTCGCACAGATACGCAGTATTTT
NA,NA,TRBJ1-6,15,TRBV6-1,CASSDTSSYNSPLHF,TGTGCCAGCAGTGACACGAGCTCCTATAATTCACCCCTCCACTTT
NA,once,TRBJ1-2,15,TRBV27,CASSLSPLRAHGYTF,TGTGCCAGCAGTTTATCCCCGTTGAGGGCGCATGGCTACACCTTC
TRBD2,NA,TRBJ2-7,16,TRBV5-1,CASSMTSGGLTYEQYF,TGCGCCAGCAGCATGACTAGCGGGGGACTTACCTACGAGCAGTACTTC
NA,NA,TRBJ1-5,14,TRBV6-1,CASSQQAGYQPQHF,TGTGCCAGCAGTCAACAGGCAGGCTATCAGCCCCAGCATTTT
TRBD1,once,TRBJ1-2,14,TRBV5-1,CASSAGQGAYGYTF,TGCGCCAGCAGCGCCGGACAGGGGGCTTATGGCTACACCTTC
TRBD2,NA,TRBJ2-1,14,TRBV6-5,CASSYGLAGDEQFF,TGTGCCAGCAGTTACGGACTAGCGGGGGATGAGCAGTTCTTC
NA,NA,TRBJ1-1,13,TRBV7-3,CASRYDSNTEAFF,TGTGCCAGCAGATATGACAGCAACACTGAAGCTTTCTTT
NA,NA,TRBJ1-5,15,TRBV19,CASSLGQLSNQPQHF,TGTGCCAGTAGTCTAGGACAGCTTAGCAATCAGCCCCAGCATTTT
TRBD1,NA,TRBJ1-6,14,TRBV6-5,CASSSDRVSAPLHF,TGTGCCAGCAGTTCGGACAGGGTCTCGGCACCCCTCCACTTT
NA,few,TRBJ2-5,16,TRBV5-1,CASRGWGHSYQETQYF,TGCGCCAGCAGGGGGTGGGGCCATTCGTACCAAGAGACCCAGTACTTC
TRBD1,NA,TRBJ2-1,14,TRBV5-1,CASSPRTGVNEQFF,TGCGCCAGCAGCCCCCGGACAGGGGTGAATGAGCAGTTCTTC